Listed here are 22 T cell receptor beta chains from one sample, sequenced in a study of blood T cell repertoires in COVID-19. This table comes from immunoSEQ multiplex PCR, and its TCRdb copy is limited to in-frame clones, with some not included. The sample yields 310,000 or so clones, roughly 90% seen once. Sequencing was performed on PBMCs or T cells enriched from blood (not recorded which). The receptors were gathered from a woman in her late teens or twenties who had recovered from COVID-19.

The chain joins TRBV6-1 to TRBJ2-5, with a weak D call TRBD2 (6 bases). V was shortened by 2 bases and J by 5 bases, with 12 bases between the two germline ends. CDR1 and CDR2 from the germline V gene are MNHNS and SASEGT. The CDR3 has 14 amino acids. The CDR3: CASSEISLAETQYF. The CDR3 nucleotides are TGTGCCAGCAGTGAAATCTCCCTAGCGGAGACCCAGTACTTC.

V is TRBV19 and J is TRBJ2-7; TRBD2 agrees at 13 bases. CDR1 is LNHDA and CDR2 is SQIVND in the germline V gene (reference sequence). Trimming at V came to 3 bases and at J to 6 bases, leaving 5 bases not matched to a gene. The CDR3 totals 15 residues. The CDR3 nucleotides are TGTGCCAGTAGTATGGGACTAGCGGGACTAGGCGAGCAGTACTTC. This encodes CASSMGLAGLGEQYF.

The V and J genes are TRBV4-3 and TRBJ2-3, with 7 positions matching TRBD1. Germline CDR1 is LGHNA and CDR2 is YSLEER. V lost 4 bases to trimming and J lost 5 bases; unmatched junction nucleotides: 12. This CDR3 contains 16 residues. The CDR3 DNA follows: TGCGCCAGCAGCCCACATCCGACAGGGTCAGGAGATACGCAGTATTTT. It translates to CASSPHPTGSGDTQYF.

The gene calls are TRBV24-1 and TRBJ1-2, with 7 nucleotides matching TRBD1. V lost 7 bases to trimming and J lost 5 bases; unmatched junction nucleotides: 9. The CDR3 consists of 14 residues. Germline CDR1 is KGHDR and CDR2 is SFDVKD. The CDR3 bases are TGTGCCACCAGCGAGGGGGCGCCCGGGTATGGCTACACCTTC. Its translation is CATSEGAPGYGYTF.

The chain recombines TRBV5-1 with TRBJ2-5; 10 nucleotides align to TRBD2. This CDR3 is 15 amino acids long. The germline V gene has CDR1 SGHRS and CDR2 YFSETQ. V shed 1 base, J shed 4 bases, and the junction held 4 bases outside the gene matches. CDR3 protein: CASSLSPSGGETQYF. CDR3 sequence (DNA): TGCGCCAGCAGCTTGTCGCCTAGCGGGGGAGAGACCCAGTACTTC.

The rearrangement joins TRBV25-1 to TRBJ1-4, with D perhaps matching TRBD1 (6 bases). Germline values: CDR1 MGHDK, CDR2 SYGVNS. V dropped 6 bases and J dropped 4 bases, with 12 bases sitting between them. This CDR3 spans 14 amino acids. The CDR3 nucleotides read TGTGCCAGCAGAACAGGGAGCGGTAATGAAAAACTGTTTTTT. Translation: CASRTGSGNEKLFF.

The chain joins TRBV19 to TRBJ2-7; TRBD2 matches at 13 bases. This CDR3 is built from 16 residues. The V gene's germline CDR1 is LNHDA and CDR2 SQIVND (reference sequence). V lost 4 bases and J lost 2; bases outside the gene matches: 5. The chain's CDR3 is CASSTTGTSGTYEQYF. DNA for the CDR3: TGTGCCAGTAGTACCACCGGGACTAGCGGGACCTACGAGCAGTACTTC.

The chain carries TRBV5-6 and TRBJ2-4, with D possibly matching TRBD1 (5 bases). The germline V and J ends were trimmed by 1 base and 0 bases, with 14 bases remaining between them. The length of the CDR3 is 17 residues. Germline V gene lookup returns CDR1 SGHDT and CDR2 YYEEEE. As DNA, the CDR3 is TGTGCCAGCAGCTTGACCTTAAACAGGTTAGCCAAAAACATTCAGTACTTC. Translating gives CASSLTLNRLAKNIQYF. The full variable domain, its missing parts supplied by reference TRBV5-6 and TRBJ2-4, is DAGVTQSPTHLIKTRGQQVTLRCSPKSGHDTVSWYQQALGQGPQFIFQYYEEEERQRGNFPDRFSGHQFPNYSSELNVNALLLGDSALYLCASSLTLNRLAKNIQYFGAGTRLSVL.

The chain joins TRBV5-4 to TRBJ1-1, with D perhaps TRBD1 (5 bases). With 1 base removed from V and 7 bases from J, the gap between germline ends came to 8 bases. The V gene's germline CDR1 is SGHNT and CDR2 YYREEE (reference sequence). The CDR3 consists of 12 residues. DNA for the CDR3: TGTGCCAGCAGCTTGATGGGACTTGAAGCTTTCTTT. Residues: CASSLMGLEAFF.

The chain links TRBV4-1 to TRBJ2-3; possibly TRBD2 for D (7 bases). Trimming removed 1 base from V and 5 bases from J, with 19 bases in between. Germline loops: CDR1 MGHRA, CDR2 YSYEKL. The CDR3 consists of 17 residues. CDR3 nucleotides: TGCGCCAGCAGCCAAGTGAGGCGGGAGAGGGGGGGAGATACGCAGTATTTT. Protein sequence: CASSQVRRERGGDTQYF.

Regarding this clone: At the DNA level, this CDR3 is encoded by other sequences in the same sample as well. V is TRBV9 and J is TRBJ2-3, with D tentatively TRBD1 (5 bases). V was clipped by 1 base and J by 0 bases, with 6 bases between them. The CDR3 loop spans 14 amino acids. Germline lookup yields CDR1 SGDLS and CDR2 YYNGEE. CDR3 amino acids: CASSVSGSTDTQYF. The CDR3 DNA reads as TGTGCCAGCAGCGTATCAGGGAGCACAGATACGCAGTATTTT.

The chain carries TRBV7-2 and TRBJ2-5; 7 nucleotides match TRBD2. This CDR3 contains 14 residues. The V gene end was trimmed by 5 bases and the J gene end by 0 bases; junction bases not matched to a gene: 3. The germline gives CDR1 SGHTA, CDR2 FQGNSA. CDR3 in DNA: TGTGCCAGCAGCCACGGGACTAACCAAGAGACCCAGTACTTC. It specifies CASSHGTNQETQYF.

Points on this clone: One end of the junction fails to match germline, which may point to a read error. The CDR3 reads CAISDSFRYEQYF. The CDR3 DNA is TGTGCCATCAGTGACAGTTTTCGCTACGAGCAGTACTTC. The chain recombines TRBV24-1 with TRBJ2-7, with TRBD1 as a possible D gene (5 bases). Germline lookup yields CDR1 KGHDR and CDR2 SFDVKD. This CDR3 is built from 13 residues.

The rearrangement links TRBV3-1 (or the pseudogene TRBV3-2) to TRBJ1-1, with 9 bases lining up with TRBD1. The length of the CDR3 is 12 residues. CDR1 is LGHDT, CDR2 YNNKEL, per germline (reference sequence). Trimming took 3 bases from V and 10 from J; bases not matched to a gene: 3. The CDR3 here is CASSQGQGRAFF. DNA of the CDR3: TGTGCCAGCAGCCAGGGACAGGGTCGAGCTTTCTTT.

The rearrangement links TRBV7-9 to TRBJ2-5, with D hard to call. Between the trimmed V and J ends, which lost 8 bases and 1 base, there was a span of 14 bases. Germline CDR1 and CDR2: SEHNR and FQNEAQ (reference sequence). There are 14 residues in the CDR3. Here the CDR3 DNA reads TGTGCCAGCGGAGAGTTTCGCGGCCAAGAGACCCAGTACTTC. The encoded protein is CASGEFRGQETQYF.

In nucleotides, the CDR3 is TGTGCCAGCAGCGCAGACGGGACTAGACAAGAGACCCAGTACTTC. It codes for CASSADGTRQETQYF. The rearrangement joins TRBV9 to TRBJ2-5; 8 bases map to TRBD2. From germline, CDR1 is SGDLS and CDR2 YYNGEE. The CDR3 runs to 15 residues. V gave up 3 bases and J gave up 2 bases; unmatched junction bases: 6.

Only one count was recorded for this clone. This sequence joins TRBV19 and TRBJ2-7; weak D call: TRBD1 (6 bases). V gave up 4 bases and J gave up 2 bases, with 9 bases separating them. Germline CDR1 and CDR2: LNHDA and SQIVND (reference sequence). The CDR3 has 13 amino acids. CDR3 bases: TGTGCCAGTAGTAGCCGGGACACCTACGAGCAGTACTTC. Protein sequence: CASSSRDTYEQYF. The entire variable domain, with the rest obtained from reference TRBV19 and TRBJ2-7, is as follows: DGGITQSPKYLFRKEGQNVTLSCEQNLNHDAMYWYRQDPGQGLRLIYYSQIVNDFQKGDIAEGYSVSREKKESFPLTVTSAQKNPTAFYLCASSSRDTYEQYFGPGTRLTVT.

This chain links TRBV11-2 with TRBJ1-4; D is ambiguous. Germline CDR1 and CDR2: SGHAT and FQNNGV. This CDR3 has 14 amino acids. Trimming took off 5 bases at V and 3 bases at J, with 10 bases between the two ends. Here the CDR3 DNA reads TGTGCCAGCAGCCCCCCGTCTTCTAATGAAAAACTGTTTTTT. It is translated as CASSPPSSNEKLFF. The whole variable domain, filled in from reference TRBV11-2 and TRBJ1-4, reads EAGVAQSPRYKIIEKRQSVAFWCNPISGHATLYWYQQILGQGPKLLIQFQNNGVVDDSQLPKDRFSAERLKGVDSTLKIQPAKLEDSAVYLCASSPPSSNEKLFFGSGTQLSVL.

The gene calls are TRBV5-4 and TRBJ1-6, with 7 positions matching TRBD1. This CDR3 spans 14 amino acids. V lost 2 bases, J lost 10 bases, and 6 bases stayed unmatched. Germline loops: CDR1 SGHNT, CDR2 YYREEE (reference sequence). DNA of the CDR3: TGTGCCAGCAGCTTCTACAGGGGAAACTCACCCCTCCACTTT. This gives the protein CASSFYRGNSPLHF.

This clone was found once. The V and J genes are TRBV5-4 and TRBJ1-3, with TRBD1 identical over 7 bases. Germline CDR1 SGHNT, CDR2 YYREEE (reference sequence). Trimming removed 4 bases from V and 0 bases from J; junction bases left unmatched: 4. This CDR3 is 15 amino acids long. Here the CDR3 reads CASSPGQSSGNTIYF. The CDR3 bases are TGTGCCAGCAGCCCGGGACAGAGCTCTGGAAACACCATATATTTT.

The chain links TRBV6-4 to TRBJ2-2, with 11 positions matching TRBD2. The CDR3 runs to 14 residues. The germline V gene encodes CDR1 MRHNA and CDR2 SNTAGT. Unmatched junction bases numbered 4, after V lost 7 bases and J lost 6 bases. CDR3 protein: CASKRLAGPGELFF. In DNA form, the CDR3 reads TGTGCCAGCAAACGACTAGCGGGACCCGGGGAGCTGTTTTTT.

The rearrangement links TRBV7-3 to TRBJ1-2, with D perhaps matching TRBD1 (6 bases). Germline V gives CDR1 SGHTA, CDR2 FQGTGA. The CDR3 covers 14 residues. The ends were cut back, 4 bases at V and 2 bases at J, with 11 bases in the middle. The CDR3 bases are TGTGCCAGCAGCTCAAATACAGGGAACTATGGCTACACCTTC. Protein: CASSSNTGNYGYTF.